The subject of this entry is one T cell receptor (beta chain). Its antigen is undetermined. This specimen belongs to a study of siplizumab effects on memory and regulatory T cells. Whole-study results and caveats: Researchers could not give a naive or memory phenotype to roughly 75-97% of proliferating CD4+ or CD8+ clones. A significant reduction in alloreactive sequences traceable to unstimulated CD4+ memory cells was produced by siplizumab. Mappable alloreactive CD4+ clones were on average 68.8% Treg-derived with siplizumab, around 26% in controls.

Approximately 100,000 TCR templates were measured in each sample. Measured with immunoSEQ multiplex PCR; TCRdb has only the in-frame clones, and not every one. The table records fewer than 60,000 clones, 93% of them present only once. The germline V gene has CDR1 LGHNA and CDR2 YNFKEQ. The CDR3 is 15 residues long. V was trimmed by 5 bases and J by 1 base, leaving 14 bases between them. Sequencing input: CD8+ T cells sorted from blood. The clonotype originates from a human donor in good health. The gene calls are TRBV4-2 and TRBJ1-1, with D possibly TRBD1 on 5 matching bases. The CDR3, as DNA: TGTGCCAGCAGCGAGTTCAGGGCCTCGAACACTGAAGCTTTCTTT. It encodes CASSEFRASNTEAFF.